This T cell receptor (beta chain) was documented in a study of blood T cell repertoires in COVID-19. Germline CDR1 reads MNHEY; CDR2 reads SMNVEV (reference sequence). This CDR3 has 15 amino acids. Trimming removed 5 bases at V and 9 bases at J, with 22 bases between. Original methodology: Amplifying reference gene primers gave estimates of nucleated cell counts. Repertoires were generated with immunoSEQ multiplex PCR, while TCRdb's copy carries only in-frame clones and drops some. V, J and clone size are those of that table, while D and trimming were read from the DNA. The sample consists of more than 300,000 clones, roughly 90% of them appearing once.

The chain uses TRBV27 and TRBJ1-2; TRBD1 might be the D (5 bases). This clonotype was obtained from a woman aged 30 to 39 who had recovered from COVID-19. Sequencing used PBMCs or T cells enriched from blood (not recorded which). CDR3 region: CASSPINRFNFRYTF. DNA for the CDR3: TGTGCCAGCAGTCCGATAAACAGGTTTAACTTTCGCTACACCTTC.